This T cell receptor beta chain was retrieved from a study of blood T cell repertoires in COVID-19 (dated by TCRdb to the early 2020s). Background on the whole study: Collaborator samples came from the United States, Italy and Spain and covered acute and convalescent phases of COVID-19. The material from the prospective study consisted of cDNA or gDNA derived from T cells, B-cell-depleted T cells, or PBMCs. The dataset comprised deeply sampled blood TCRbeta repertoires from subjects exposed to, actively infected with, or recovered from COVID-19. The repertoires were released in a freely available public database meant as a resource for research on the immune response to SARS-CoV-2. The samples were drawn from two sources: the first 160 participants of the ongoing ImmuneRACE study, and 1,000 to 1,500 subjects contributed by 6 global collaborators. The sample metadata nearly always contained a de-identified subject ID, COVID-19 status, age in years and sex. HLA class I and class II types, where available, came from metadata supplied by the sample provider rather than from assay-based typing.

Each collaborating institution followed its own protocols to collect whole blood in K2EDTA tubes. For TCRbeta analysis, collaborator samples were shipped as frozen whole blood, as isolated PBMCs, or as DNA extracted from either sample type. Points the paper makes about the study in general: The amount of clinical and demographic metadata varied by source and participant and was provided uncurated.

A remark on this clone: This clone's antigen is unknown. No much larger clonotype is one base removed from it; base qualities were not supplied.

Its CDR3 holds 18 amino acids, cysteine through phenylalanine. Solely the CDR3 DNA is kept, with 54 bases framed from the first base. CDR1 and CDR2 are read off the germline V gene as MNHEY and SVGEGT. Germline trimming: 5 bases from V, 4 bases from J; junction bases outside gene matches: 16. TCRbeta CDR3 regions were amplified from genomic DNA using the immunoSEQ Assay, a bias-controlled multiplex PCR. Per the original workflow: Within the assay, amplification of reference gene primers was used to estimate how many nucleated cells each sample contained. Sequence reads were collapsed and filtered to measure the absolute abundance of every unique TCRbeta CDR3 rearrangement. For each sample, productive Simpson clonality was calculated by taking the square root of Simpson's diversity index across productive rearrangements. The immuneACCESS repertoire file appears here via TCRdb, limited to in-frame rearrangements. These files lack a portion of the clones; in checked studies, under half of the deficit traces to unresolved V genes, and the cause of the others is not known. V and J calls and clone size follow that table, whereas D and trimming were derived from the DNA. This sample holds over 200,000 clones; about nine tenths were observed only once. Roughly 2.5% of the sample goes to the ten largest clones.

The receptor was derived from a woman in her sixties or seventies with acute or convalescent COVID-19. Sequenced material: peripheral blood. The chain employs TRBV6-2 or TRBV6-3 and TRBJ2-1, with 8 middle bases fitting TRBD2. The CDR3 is CASSPQPVTSGQYNEQFF. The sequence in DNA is TGTGCCAGCAGTCCACAACCCGTAACTAGCGGCCAATACAATGAGCAGTTCTTC.